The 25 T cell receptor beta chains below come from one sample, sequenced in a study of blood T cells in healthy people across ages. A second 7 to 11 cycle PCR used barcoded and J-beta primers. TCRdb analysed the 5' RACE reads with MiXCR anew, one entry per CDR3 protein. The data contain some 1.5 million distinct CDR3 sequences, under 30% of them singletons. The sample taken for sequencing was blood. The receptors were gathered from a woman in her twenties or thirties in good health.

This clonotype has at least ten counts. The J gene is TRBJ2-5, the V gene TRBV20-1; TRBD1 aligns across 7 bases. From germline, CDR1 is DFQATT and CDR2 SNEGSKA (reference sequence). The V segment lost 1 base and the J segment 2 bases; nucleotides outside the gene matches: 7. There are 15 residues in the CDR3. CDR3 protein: CSARASGRGQETQYF. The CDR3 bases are TGCAGTGCTAGAGCGTCGGGCAGGGGGCAAGAGACCCAGTACTTC.

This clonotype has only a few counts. CDR3: CASSSPGPAPYEQYF. CDR3 nucleotides: TGTGCCAGCAGCTCCCCGGGACCAGCTCCTTACGAGCAGTACTTC. This chain joins TRBV7-2 and TRBJ2-7, with D perhaps given as TRBD1 or TRBD2 (5 bases each). V lost 4 bases and J lost 4, with 17 bases in between. CDR1 is SGHTA, CDR2 FQGNSA, per germline. The CDR3 covers 15 residues.

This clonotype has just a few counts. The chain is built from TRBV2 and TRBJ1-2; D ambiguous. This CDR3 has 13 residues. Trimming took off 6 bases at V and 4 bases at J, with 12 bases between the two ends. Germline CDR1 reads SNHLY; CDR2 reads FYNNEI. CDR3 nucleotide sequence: TGTGCCAGCAGGGCCCAGGTCTCCTATGGCTACACCTTC. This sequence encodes CASRAQVSYGYTF.

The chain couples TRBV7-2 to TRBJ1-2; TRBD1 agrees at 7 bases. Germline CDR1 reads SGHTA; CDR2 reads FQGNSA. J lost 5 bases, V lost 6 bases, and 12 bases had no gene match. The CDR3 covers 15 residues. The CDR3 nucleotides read TGTGCCAGCAGACCAACTGGGACAGCAGCTTATGGCTACACCTTC. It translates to CASRPTGTAAYGYTF. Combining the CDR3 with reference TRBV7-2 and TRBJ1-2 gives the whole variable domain GAGVSQSPSNKVTEKGKDVELRCDPISGHTALYWYRQSLGQGLEFLIYFQGNSAPDKSGLPSDRFSAERTGGSVSTLTIQRTQQEDSAVYLCASRPTGTAAYGYTFGSGTRLTVV.

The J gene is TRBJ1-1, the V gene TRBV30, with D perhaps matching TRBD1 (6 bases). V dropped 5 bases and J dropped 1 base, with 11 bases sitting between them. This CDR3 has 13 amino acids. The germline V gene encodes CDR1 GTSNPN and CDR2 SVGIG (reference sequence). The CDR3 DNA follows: TGTGCCTGGGCGCAGGGGACGAACACTGAAGCTTTCTTT. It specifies CAWAQGTNTEAFF.

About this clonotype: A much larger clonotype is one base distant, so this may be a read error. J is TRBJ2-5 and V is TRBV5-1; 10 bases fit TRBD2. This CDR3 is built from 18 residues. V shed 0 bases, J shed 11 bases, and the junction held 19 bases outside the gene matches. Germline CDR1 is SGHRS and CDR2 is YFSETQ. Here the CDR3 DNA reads TGCGCCAGCAGCTTGGGGCCCCCGAGCGGGGGGGCCTATTATGAGCAGTACTTC. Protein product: CASSLGPPSGGAYYEQYF.

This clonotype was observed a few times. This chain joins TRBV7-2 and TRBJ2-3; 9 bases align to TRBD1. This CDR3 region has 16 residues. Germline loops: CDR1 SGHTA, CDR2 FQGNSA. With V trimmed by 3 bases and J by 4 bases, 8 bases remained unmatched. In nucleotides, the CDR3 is TGTGCCAGCAGCTTGGGGACAGGGATAAGGGCAGATACGCAGTATTTT. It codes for CASSLGTGIRADTQYF. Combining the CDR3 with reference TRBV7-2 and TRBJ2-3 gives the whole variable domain GAGVSQSPSNKVTEKGKDVELRCDPISGHTALYWYRQSLGQGLEFLIYFQGNSAPDKSGLPSDRFSAERTGGSVSTLTIQRTQQEDSAVYLCASSLGTGIRADTQYFGPGTRLTVL.

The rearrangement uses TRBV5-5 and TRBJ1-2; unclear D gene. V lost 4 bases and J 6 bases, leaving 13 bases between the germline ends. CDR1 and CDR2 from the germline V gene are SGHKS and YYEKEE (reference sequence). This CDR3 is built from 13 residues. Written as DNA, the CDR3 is TGTGCCAGCAGCACGCGGACCCGGGATGGCTACACCTTC. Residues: CASSTRTRDGYTF.

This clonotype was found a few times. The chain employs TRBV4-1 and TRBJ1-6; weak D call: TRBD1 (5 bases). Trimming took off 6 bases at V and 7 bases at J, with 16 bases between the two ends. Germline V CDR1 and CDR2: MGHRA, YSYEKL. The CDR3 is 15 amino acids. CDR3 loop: CASRPTGLRNSPLHF. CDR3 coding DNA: TGCGCCAGCAGACCAACGGGACTTCGGAATTCACCCCTCCACTTT.

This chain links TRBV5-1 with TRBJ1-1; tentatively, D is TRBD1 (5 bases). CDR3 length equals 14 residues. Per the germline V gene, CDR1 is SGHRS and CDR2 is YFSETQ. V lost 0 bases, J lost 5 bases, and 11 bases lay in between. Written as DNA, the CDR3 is TGCGCCAGCAGCTTGGCCCGGGGACTAACTGAAGCTTTCTTT. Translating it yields CASSLARGLTEAFF.

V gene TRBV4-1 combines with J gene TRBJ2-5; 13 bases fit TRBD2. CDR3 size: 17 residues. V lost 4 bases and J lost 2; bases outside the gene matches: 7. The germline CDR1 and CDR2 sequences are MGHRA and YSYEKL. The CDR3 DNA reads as TGCGCCAGCAGCCGAGAGGGGGGACTAGCGGGACAAGAGACCCAGTACTTC. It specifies CASSREGGLAGQETQYF.

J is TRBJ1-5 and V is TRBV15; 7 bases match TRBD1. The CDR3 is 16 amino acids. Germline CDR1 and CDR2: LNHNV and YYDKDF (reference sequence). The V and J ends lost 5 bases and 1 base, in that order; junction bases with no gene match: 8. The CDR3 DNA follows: TGTGCCACCAGCGCCCAACAGGGGTTGAGCAATCAGCCCCAGCATTTT. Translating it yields CATSAQQGLSNQPQHF.

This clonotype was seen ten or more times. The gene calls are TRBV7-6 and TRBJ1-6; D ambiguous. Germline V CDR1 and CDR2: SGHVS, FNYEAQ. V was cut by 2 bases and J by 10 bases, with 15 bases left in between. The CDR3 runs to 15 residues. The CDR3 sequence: CASSLLVNQASPLHF. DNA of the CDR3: TGTGCCAGCAGCTTATTAGTCAACCAAGCCTCACCCCTCCACTTT.

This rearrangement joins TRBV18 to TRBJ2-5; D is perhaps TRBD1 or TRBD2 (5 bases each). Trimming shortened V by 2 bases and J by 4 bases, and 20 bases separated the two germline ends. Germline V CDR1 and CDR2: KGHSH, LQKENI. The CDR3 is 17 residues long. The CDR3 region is CASSPIRSTGEGETQYF. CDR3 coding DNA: TGTGCCAGCTCACCAATAAGGTCCACAGGCGAGGGAGAGACCCAGTACTTC.

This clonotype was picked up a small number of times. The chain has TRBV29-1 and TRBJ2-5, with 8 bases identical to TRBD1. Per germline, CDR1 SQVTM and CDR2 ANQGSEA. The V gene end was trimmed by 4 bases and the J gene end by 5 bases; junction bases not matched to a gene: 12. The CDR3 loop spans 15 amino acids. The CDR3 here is CSVGAGGRIRETQYF. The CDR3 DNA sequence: TGCAGCGTTGGGGCAGGGGGCCGGATTCGGGAGACCCAGTACTTC.

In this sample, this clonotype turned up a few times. CDR3 protein: CASRIAGGLNNEQFF. CDR3 nucleotide sequence: TGTGCCAGCAGGATAGCGGGAGGGCTAAACAATGAGCAGTTCTTC. The rearrangement uses TRBV25-1 and TRBJ2-1; 11 bases are shared with TRBD2. The germline gives CDR1 MGHDK, CDR2 SYGVNS. The J segment lost 5 bases and the V segment lost 6 bases, leaving 6 bases of the junction unmatched. CDR3 length equals 15 residues.

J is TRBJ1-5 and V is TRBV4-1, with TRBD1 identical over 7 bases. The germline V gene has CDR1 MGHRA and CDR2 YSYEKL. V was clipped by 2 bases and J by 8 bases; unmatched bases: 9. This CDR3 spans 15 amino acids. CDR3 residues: CASSQLTGVKEPQHF. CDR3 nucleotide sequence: TGCGCCAGCAGCCAACTAACAGGGGTGAAGGAGCCCCAGCATTTT.

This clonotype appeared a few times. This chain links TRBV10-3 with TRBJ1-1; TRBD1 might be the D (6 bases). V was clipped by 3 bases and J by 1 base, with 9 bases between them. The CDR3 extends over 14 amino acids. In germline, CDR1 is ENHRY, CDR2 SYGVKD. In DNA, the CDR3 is TGTGCCATCAGTGACGCGACAGGGAACACTGAAGCTTTCTTT. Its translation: CAISDATGNTEAFF.

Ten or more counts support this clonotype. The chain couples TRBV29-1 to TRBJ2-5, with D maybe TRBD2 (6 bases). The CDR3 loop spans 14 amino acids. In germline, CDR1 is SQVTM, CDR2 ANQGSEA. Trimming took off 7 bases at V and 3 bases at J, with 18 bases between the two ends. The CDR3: CSAQPWGVEETQYF. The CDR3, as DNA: TGCAGCGCCCAACCTTGGGGGGTCGAAGAGACCCAGTACTTC.

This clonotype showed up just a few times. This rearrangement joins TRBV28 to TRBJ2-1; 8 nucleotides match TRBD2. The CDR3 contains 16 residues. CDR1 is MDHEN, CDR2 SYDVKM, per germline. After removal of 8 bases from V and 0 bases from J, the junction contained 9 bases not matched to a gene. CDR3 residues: CASLTGGGHSYNEQFF. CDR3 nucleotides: TGTGCCAGCCTCACCGGGGGGGGCCACTCCTACAATGAGCAGTTCTTC.

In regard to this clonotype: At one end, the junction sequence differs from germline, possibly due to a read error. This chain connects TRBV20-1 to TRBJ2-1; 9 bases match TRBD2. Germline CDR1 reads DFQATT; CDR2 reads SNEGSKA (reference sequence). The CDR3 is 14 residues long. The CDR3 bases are TGCAGTGCCCTCAGCGGGAGGCCCCACAATGAGCAGTGCTTC. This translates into CSALSGRPHNEQCF.

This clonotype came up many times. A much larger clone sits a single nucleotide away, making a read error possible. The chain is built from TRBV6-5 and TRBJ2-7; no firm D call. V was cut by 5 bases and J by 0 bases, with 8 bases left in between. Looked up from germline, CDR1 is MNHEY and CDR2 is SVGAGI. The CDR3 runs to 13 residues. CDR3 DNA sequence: TGTGCCAGCAGTCCAAGTCCCTCCTACGAGCAGTACTTC. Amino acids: CASSPSPSYEQYF.

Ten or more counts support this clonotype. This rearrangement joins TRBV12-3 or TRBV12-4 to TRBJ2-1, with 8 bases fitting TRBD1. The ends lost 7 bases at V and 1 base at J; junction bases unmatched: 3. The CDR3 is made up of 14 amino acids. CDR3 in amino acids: CASTDRESYNEQFF. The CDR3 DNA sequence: TGTGCCAGCACGGACAGGGAGTCCTACAATGAGCAGTTCTTC.

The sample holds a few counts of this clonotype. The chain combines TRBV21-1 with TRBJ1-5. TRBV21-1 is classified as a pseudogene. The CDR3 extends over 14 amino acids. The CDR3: CASSNLESNQPQHF. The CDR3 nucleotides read TGTGCCAGCAGCAATCTTGAAAGCAATCAGCCCCAGCATTTT.

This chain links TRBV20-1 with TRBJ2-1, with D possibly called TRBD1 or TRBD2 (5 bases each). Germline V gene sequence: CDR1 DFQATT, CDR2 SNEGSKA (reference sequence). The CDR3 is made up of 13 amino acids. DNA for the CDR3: TGCAGCCTTAGAGGGGTACAGGATAATGAGCAGTTCTTC. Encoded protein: CSLRGVQDNEQFF.